This passage covers 4 T cell receptor beta chains from one sample sequenced in a study of cytomegalovirus exposure and HLA in healthy donors. Primers included in the PCR were 60 Vbeta and 13 Jbeta primers. Sequenced by immunoSEQ multiplex PCR; TCRdb stores in-frame clones only, minus some. Of around 200,000 clones listed, 77% are singletons. Input material: PBMCs. The source is a woman in her fifties or sixties in good health and CMV-seropositive.

The CDR3 DNA sequence: TGTGCCAGCTCACCGCGGGAGGGCCTCAATGAGCAGTTCTTC. It translates to CASSPREGLNEQFF. The chain employs TRBV18 and TRBJ2-1; 9 bases align to TRBD2. J lost 6 bases, V lost 3 bases, and 3 bases had no gene match. The CDR3 extends over 14 amino acids. Germline assignment: CDR1 KGHSH and CDR2 LQKENI. The whole variable domain, remainder taken from reference TRBV18 and TRBJ2-1, is NAGVMQNPRHLVRRRGQEARLRCSPMKGHSHVYWYRQLPEEGLKFMVYLQKENIIDESGMPKERFSAEFPKEGPSILRIQQVVRGDSAAYFCASSPREGLNEQFFGPGTRLTVL.

This clone showed up just once. The chain employs TRBV5-1 and TRBJ1-4; TRBD1 is a possible D gene (6 bases). The CDR3 is 15 residues long. V gave up 0 bases and J gave up 8 bases, with 14 bases separating them. Germline CDR1 SGHRS, CDR2 YFSETQ. This chain's CDR3 is CASSLGGGQEEKLFF. Here the CDR3 DNA reads TGCGCCAGCAGCTTGGGGGGGGGCCAGGAGGAAAAACTGTTTTTT.

V gene TRBV5-1 combines with J gene TRBJ2-7; TRBD2 matches at 11 bases. The CDR3 covers 15 residues. The germline CDR1 and CDR2 sequences are SGHRS and YFSETQ. J lost 3 bases, V lost 6 bases, and 8 bases had no gene match. As DNA, the CDR3 is TGCGCCAGCACCCTAGGGGGGACTAGCGGCTACGAGCAGTACTTC. It specifies CASTLGGTSGYEQYF.

This rearrangement joins TRBV7-9 to TRBJ2-7; 9 bases map to TRBD2. The junction had 3 bases not matched to a gene; V was cut back by 6 bases and J by 0 bases. This CDR3 comprises 14 residues. Germline V CDR1 and CDR2: SEHNR, FQNEAQ (reference sequence). CDR3 sequence: CASRSSGISYEQYF. The CDR3 nucleotides read TGTGCCAGCAGATCTAGCGGGATCTCCTACGAGCAGTACTTC.